The TCR beta chain described here comes from a study of T cell clusters in autoimmune cytopenias. The CDR3 contains 14 residues. CDR1 and CDR2 (germline): ENHRY, SYGVKD. TRB was amplified by touch-down multiplex PCR, primer pools A and B combined. TCRdb re-called the multiplex PCR reads, yielding one record per CDR3 amino acid sequence without DNA. Found here are some 6,200 distinct CDR3 sequences; the top ten clones hold roughly a fifth. Each sample's input was 250 ng genomic DNA, 38,000 or so genome equivalents. This sample also belongs to another study, concerning T cell repertoires in aging, cancer and after chemotherapy. From that study: No conclusions about immunological memory after chemotherapy can be drawn from the repertoire data.

The source of this sequence is a human donor in good health. Sequenced material: peripheral blood. This rearrangement joins TRBV10-3 to TRBJ1-2; TCRdb's D call of TRBD1 is untestable without DNA. The CDR3 spells CAITGALANYGYTF.